This T cell receptor beta chain was sequenced during a study of T cells after yellow fever vaccination. General study points: The CD4 compartment and the CD8 compartment contained a small share of clonotypes in common.

A few counts support this clonotype. Its specificity is not known. Looked up from germline, CDR1 is SGHNT and CDR2 is YYREEE (reference sequence). CDR3 length: 15 amino acids. V was clipped by 2 bases and J by 6 bases; unmatched bases: 6. TCR cDNA was made by 5'RACE template switching, adding a universal primer site and UMIs. TCRdb reprocessed the 5' RACE reads via MiXCR and lists one record per CDR3 protein. The profile covers some 600,000 distinct CDR3 sequences, with around an eighth appearing a single time and under 15% taken by the ten largest. Sample: PBMCs, taken on the day of the yellow fever booster vaccination. The receptor's source is a man aged 25-40 years who received the YFV17D yellow fever vaccine. J is TRBJ2-1 and V is TRBV5-4, with 9 positions matching TRBD1. CDR3 DNA sequence: TGTGCCAGCAGCTTCCTACAGGGGGCGCCCAATGAGCAGTTCTTC. Its translation is CASSFLQGAPNEQFF.